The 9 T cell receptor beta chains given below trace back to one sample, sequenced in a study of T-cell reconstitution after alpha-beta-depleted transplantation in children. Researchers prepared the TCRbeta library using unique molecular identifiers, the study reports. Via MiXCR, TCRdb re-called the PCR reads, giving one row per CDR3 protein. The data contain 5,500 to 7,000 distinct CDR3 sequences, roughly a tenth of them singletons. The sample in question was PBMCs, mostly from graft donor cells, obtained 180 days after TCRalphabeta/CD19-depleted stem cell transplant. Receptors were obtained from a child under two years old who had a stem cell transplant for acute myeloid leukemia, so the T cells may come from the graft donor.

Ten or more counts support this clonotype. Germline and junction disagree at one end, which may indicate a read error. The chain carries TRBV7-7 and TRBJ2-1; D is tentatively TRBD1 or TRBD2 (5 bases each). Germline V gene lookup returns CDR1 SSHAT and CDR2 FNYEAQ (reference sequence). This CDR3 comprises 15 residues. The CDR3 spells CASSLARAGYNEQFF. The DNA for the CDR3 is TGTGCTAGCAGCTTAGCCAGGGCGGGCTACAATGAGCAGTTCTTC.

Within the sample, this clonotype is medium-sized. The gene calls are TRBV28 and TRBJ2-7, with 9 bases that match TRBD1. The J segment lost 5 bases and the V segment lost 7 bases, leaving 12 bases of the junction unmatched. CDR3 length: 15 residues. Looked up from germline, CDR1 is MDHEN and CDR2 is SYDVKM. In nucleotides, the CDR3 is TGTGCCAGCACCCTTGGCGGGACAGGGTCCCACGAGCAGTACTTC. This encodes CASTLGGTGSHEQYF.

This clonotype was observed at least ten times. The CDR3 DNA reads TGTGCCAGCAGTTACCTCCCTAGGGGGAACACCGGGGAGCTGTTTTTT. It encodes CASSYLPRGNTGELFF. The V call is TRBV6-5, the J call TRBJ2-2; weak D call: TRBD1 (5 bases). Germline V gene data show CDR1 as MNHEY and CDR2 as SVGAGI. Trimming removed 2 bases at V and 1 base at J, with 11 bases between. The CDR3 spans 16 residues.

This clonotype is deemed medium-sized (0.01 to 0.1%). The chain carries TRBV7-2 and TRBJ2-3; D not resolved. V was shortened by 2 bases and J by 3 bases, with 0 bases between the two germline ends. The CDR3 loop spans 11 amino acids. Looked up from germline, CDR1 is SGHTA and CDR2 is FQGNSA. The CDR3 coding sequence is TGTGCCAGCAGCTTAACAGATACGCAGTATTTT. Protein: CASSLTDTQYF.

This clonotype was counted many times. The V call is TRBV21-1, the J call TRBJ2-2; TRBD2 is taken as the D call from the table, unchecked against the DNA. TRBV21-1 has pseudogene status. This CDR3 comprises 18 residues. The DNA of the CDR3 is TGTGCCAGCAGCCGCCTGGGGAGCGGGAGGGCCTCATGGGGGGAGCTGTTTTTT. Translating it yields CASSRLGSGRASWGELFF.

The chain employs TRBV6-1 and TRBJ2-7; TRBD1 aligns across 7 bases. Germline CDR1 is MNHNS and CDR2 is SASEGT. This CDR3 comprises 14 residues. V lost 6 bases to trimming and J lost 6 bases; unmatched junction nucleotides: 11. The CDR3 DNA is TGTGCCAGCAGCATCGACAGGGTTGGTGTCGAGCAGTACTTC. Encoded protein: CASSIDRVGVEQYF.

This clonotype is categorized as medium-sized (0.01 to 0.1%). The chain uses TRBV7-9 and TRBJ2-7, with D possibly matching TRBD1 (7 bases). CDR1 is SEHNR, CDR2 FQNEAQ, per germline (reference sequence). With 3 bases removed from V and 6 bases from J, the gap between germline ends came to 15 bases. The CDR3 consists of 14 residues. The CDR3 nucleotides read TGTGCCAGCAGCTTCACAGGAGGGGGCCTCGAGCAGTACTTC. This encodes CASSFTGGGLEQYF.

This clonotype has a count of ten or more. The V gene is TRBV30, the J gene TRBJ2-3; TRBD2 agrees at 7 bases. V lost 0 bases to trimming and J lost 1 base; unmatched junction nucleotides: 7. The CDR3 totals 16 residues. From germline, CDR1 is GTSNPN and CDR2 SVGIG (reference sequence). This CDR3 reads CAWSVLAGVRTDTQYF. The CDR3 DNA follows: TGTGCCTGGAGTGTACTGGCGGGAGTTCGCACAGATACGCAGTATTTT.

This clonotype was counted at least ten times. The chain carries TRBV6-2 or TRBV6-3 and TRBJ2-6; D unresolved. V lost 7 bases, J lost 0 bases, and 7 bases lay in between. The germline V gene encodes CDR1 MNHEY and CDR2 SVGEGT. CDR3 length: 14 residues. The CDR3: CASTTHSGANVLTF. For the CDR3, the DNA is TGTGCCAGCACCACACACTCTGGGGCCAACGTCCTGACTTTC.